The 5 T cell receptor beta chains given below trace back to one sample, sequenced in a study of blood T cell repertoires in COVID-19. Here immunoSEQ multiplex PCR was the method, and the copy in TCRdb shows in-frame clones only, minus some. The profile covers about 160,000 clones, with roughly 81% appearing a single time and about 1% taken by the ten largest. The material sequenced was peripheral blood. The receptors originated from a man aged 35 to 55 with acute or convalescent COVID-19.

The genes are TRBV19 and TRBJ1-2; 7 bases are a match to TRBD1. This CDR3 spans 16 amino acids. CDR1 is LNHDA, CDR2 SQIVND, per germline (reference sequence). The V gene end was trimmed by 3 bases and the J gene end by 1 base; junction bases not matched to a gene: 8. In nucleotides, the CDR3 is TGTGCCAGTAGTATCGCCGGGACAGCGAATAACTATGGCTACACCTTC. Its protein product is CASSIAGTANNYGYTF.

This clone has just a few counts. The chain carries TRBV2 and TRBJ2-1, with 7 bases lining up with TRBD1. The CDR3 is 12 amino acids. V lost 6 bases to trimming and J lost 10 bases; unmatched junction nucleotides: 6. Germline lookup yields CDR1 SNHLY and CDR2 FYNNEI. The CDR3 sequence is CASRDRVNEQFF. DNA for the CDR3: TGTGCCAGCAGAGACAGGGTAAACGAGCAGTTCTTC.

The chain recombines TRBV2 with TRBJ1-5; D ambiguous. Deletions cut 1 base from V and 2 bases from J, with 9 bases between. Germline loops: CDR1 SNHLY, CDR2 FYNNEI. The CDR3 is 15 residues long. The CDR3 is CASSEDGDGNQPQHF. The CDR3 region has the DNA TGTGCCAGCAGTGAAGACGGGGATGGCAATCAGCCCCAGCATTTT.

V is TRBV28 and J is TRBJ1-2; D ambiguous. Germline CDR1 reads MDHEN; CDR2 reads SYDVKM. CDR3 length: 13 amino acids. Trimming cost V 3 bases and J 4 bases, with 9 bases left between them. CDR3 nucleotides: TGTGCCAGCAGTTTTAACCGGGTCTATGGCTACACCTTC. Amino acids: CASSFNRVYGYTF.

This clone showed up just a few times. The chain carries TRBV6-5 and TRBJ1-1, with D maybe TRBD1 (5 bases). The germline V gene has CDR1 MNHEY and CDR2 SVGAGI. CDR3 length: 14 amino acids. V shed 0 bases and J shed 4 bases, with 9 bases lying between them. CDR3 in amino acids: CASSYSMGGTEAFF. CDR3 in DNA: TGTGCCAGCAGTTACTCGATGGGGGGCACTGAAGCTTTCTTT.